The source of this T cell receptor (beta chain) is a study of T cells in narcolepsy. Study outcomes and limitations: Autoreactive HCRT-specific and TRIB2-specific clonotypes were marked in same-patient CSF-versus-blood CD4+ comparisons.

Notes on this clone: Its antigen is not known.

The assay was immunoSEQ multiplex PCR, and TCRdb's table has in-frame clones only and misses some. Among about 32,000 clones listed, roughly 87% were seen once. The CDR3 spans 17 residues. Trimming removed 7 bases at V and 5 bases at J, with 25 bases between. CDR1 and CDR2 from the germline V gene are MDHEN and SYDVKM. The V and J genes are TRBV28 and TRBJ2-3; the D gene could be TRBD1 or TRBD2 (7 bases each). This clonotype was sampled from a human donor in good health. Sequencing was carried out using memory (CD45RA-) CD4+ T cells from blood. CDR3 region: CASNDVGRGRLEDTQYF. The DNA for the CDR3 is TGTGCCAGCAACGACGTTGGGAGGGGGCGCTTGGAAGATACGCAGTATTTT.